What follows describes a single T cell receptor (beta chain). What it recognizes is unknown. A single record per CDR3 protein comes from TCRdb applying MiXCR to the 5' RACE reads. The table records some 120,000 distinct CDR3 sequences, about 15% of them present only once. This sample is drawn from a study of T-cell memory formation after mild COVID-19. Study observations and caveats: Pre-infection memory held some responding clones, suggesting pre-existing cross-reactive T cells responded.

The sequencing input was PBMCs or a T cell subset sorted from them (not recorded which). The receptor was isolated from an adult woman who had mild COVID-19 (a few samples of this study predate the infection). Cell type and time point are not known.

The CDR3 reads CASSSGLAGFANTGELFF. The CDR3 DNA reads as TGTGCCAGCAGCTCGGGACTAGCGGGGTTCGCGAACACCGGGGAGCTGTTTTTT. V gene TRBV7-3 combines with J gene TRBJ2-2; 13 nucleotides line up with TRBD2. This CDR3 is built from 18 residues. Trimming at V came to 4 bases and at J to 0 bases, leaving 5 bases not matched to a gene. CDR1 and CDR2 from the germline V gene are SGHTA and FQGTGA. Full variable domain (rest looked up from reference TRBV7-3 and TRBJ2-2): GAGVSQTPSNKVTEKGKYVELRCDPISGHTALYWYRQSLGQGPEFLIYFQGTGAADDSGLPNDRFFAVRPEGSVSTLKIQRTERGDSAVYLCASSSGLAGFANTGELFFGEGSRLTVL.